This TCR beta chain derives from a study of blood T cell repertoires in COVID-19. In the original analysis: From reference gene primer amplification, estimates of nucleated cell counts were derived. TCRdb keeps only in-frame clones here, not all; method: immunoSEQ multiplex PCR. V and J calls and clone size are copied from that table; D and trimming were computed from the DNA. The table has tens of thousands of clones, 65% to 90% seen once; the top ten hold roughly 10%. The receptor comes from a man between 65 and 85 years old with active or convalescent COVID-19. The sequencing input was peripheral blood.

The CDR3 nucleotides are TGTGCCAGCAGCCAAGGACAGGCGTATATTGCTGAAGCTTTCTTT. Its translation: CASSQGQAYIAEAFF. This chain joins TRBV3-1 (or the pseudogene TRBV3-2) and TRBJ1-1, with D possibly matching TRBD1 (6 bases). The germline gives CDR1 LGHDT, CDR2 YNNKEL (reference sequence). The V end was cut by 1 base, the J end by 6 bases, with 15 bases between. The CDR3 sequence is 15 residues long.